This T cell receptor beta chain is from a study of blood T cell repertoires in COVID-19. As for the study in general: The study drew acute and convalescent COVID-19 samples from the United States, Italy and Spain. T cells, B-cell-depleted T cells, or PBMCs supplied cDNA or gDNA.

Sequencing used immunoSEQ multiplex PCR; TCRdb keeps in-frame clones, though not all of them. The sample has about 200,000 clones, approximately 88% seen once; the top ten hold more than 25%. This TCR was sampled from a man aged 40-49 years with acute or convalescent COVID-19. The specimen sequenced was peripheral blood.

This chain's CDR3 is CASSQGGTVFYEQYF. In DNA, the CDR3 is TGTGCCAGCAGCCAAGGCGGGACAGTATTCTACGAGCAGTACTTC. The chain links TRBV3-1 (or the pseudogene TRBV3-2) to TRBJ2-7, with D possibly TRBD1 on 7 matching bases. This CDR3 is built from 15 residues. Germline CDR1 LGHDT, CDR2 YNNKEL (reference sequence). V dropped 1 base and J dropped 3 bases, with 13 bases sitting between them.